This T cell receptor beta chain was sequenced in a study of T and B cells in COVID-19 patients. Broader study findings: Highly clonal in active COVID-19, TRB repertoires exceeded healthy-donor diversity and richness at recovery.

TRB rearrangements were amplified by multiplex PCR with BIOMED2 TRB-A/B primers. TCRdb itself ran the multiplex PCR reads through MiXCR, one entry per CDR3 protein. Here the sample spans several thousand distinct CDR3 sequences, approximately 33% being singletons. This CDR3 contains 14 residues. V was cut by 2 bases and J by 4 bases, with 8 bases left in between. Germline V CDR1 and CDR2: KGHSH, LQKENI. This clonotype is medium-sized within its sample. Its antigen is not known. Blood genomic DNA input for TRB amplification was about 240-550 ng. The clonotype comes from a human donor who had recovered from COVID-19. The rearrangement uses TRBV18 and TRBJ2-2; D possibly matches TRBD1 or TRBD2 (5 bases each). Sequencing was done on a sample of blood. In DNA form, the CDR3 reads TGTGCCAGCTCACCAATTGGGGGCACCGGGGAGCTGTTTTTT. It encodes CASSPIGGTGELFF.